The clone carrying this TCR beta chain showed up many times. The antigen is not known. The germline V gene has CDR1 KGHSH and CDR2 LQKENI. With 4 bases removed from V and 0 bases from J, the gap between germline ends came to 12 bases. This CDR3 is 15 amino acids long. These data belong to a study of T cells in Graves' hyperthyroidism and ophthalmopathy. The overall study: Initial diagnosis, before any treatment, was when peripheral blood was collected.

Exclusions: uncontrolled infection, other autoimmune disease, pregnancy, lactation. Study outcomes and limitations: Blood also showed most of the thyroid clonotypes that were expanded above 0.001.

RNA transcripts yielded amplified TCR beta CDR3 regions. RT-PCR in the first round (using the HTBI primer set) targeted the TCR CDR3. A single record per CDR3 protein comes from TCRdb applying MiXCR to the multiplex PCR reads. The repertoire has a few hundred thousand distinct CDR3 sequences, about a sixth of them found once; the top ten carry less than 3.5%. V usage is TRBV18 and J usage is TRBJ2-5, with D perhaps matching TRBD2 (6 bases). The sequencing sample was made of blood. The sequence derives from a woman aged 40 to 49 with Graves' ophthalmopathy. The DNA for the CDR3 is TGTGCCAGCTCACTATCAGCGGGTCACCAAGAGACCCAGTACTTC. This codes for CASSLSAGHQETQYF.